The entry below describes one T cell receptor beta chain. This entry comes from a study of blood T cell repertoires in COVID-19. This CDR3 is 12 amino acids long. The V gene lost 6 bases and the J gene lost 4 bases, with 12 bases spanning the gap. Germline CDR1 and CDR2: SQVTM and ANQGSEA. The data were produced by immunoSEQ multiplex PCR, yet TCRdb's version contains in-frame clones alone and is incomplete. The sample includes approximately 150,000 clones, roughly four fifths of them seen just once. The chain is built from TRBV29-1 and TRBJ1-1; tentatively, D is TRBD1 (5 bases). The sample taken for sequencing was peripheral blood. This TCR was sampled from a human donor with acute or convalescent COVID-19. The donor label of this sample is uncertain. In nucleotides, the CDR3 is TGCAGCGTAGACAAACAGGTCACTGAAGCTTTCTTT. Its translation: CSVDKQVTEAFF.